The present T cell receptor (beta chain) was sequenced within a study of CD8 T cells in Susac syndrome. RNA amounts of roughly 0.5 to 1 ug underwent reverse transcription with random hexamers. Each CDR3 protein gets one entry after TCRdb re-called the immunoSEQ multiplex PCR reads with MiXCR. The sample yields 250,000 to 300,000 distinct CDR3 sequences, more than 75% seen once. While CD8+ and CD4+ T cells were isolated negatively, TEMRA cells were enriched by FACS. This CDR3 comprises 14 residues. The V gene end was trimmed by 5 bases and the J gene end by 0 bases; junction bases not matched to a gene: 7. Germline assignment: CDR1 DFQATT and CDR2 SNEGSKA (reference sequence).

The chain employs TRBV20-1 and TRBJ2-7; 7 bases agree with TRBD2. The clonotype was recovered from a human donor with multiple sclerosis. Material: CD8+ T cells from PBMCs. CDR3 bases: TGCAGTGCTCCCGGGACTACACTCTCCTACGAGCAGTACTTC. It yields the protein CSAPGTTLSYEQYF.